This T cell receptor beta chain stems from a study of CD8 T cells in ankylosing spondylitis. CDR1 SGHAT and CDR2 FQNNGV come from the germline V gene. CDR3 length equals 16 residues. Trimming stripped 7 bases from V and 1 base from J, with 18 bases between. A few counts support this clonotype. What it recognizes is unknown. Preparation of TCR beta libraries was done by quantitative 5'-RACE with molecular barcodes. TCRdb fed the 5' RACE reads into MiXCR, producing one record per CDR3 protein. The sample has approximately 440,000 distinct CDR3 sequences, roughly 15% seen once. General study points: A TCR beta motif made of about 8 highly homologous variants seemed typical of ankylosing spondylitis blood.

The receptor comes from a male donor with ankylosing spondylitis. Sequenced input: blood, either unsorted or a sorted T cell fraction (not recorded which). V is TRBV11-2 and J is TRBJ2-3; unclear D gene. The CDR3 nucleotides are TGTGCCAGCACCCTCCTTAAGAGCACCCGCACAGATACGCAGTATTTT. This encodes CASTLLKSTRTDTQYF.